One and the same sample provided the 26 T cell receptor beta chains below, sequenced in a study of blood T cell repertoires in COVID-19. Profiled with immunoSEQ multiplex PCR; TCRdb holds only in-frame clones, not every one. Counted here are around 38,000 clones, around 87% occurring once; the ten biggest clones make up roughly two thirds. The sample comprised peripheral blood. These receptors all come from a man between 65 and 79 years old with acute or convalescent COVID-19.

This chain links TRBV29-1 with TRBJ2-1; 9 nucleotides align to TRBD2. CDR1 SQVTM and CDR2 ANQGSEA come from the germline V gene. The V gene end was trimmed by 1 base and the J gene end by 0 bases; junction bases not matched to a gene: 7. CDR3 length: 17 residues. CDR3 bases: TGCAGCGTTGAAGGACTAGCGGTCCCTAGCTCCTACAATGAGCAGTTCTTC. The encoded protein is CSVEGLAVPSSYNEQFF.

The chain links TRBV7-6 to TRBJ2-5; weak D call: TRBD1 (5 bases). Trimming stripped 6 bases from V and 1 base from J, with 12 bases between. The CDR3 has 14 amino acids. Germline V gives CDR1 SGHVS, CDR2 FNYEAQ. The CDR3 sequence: CASSPTESQETQYF. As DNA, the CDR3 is TGTGCCAGCAGTCCGACAGAAAGCCAAGAGACCCAGTACTTC.

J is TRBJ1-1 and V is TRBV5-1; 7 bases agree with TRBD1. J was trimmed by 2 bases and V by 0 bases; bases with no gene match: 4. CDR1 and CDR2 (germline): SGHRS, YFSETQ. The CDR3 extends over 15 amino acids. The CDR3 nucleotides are TGCGCCAGCAGCTTGGACAGGGGAATTAACACTGAAGCTTTCTTT. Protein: CASSLDRGINTEAFF.

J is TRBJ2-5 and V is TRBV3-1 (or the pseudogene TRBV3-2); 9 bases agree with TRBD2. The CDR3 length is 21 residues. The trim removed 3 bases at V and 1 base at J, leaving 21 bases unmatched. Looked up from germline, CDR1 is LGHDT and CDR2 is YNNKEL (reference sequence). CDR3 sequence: CASSHQPSLRERGAPQETQYF. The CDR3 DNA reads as TGTGCCAGCAGCCACCAACCGTCCCTAAGGGAGCGGGGGGCCCCCCAAGAGACCCAGTACTTC.

The CDR3 DNA reads TGTGCCAGCAGCTTACGGGTCACCGGGGAGCTGTTTTTT. Residues: CASSLRVTGELFF. This chain uses TRBV11-3 with TRBJ2-2; D remains ambiguous. Trimming pared 2 bases from V and 4 bases from J, leaving 5 bases between. CDR1 and CDR2 (germline): SGHNT, YENEEA. The CDR3 contains 13 residues.

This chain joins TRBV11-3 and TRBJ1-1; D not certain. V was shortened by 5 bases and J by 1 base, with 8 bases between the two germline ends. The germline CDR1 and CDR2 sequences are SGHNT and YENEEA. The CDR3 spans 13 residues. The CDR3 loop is CASSIGGNTEAFF. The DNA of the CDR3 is TGTGCCAGCAGCATCGGAGGGAACACTGAAGCTTTCTTT. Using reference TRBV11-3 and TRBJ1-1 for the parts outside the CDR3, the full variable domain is EAGVVQSPRYKIIEKKQPVAFWCNPISGHNTLYWYLQNLGQGPELLIRYENEEAVDDSQLPKDRFSAERLKGVDSTLKIQPAELGDSAVYLCASSIGGNTEAFFGQGTRLTVV.

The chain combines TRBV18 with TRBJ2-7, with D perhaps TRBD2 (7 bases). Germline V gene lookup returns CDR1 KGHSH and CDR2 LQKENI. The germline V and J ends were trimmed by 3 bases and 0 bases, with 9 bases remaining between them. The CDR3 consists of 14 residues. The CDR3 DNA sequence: TGTGCCAGCTCACCTGGGGGGGCCTCCTACGAGCAGTACTTC. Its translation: CASSPGGASYEQYF. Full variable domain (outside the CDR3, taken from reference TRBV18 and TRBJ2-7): NAGVMQNPRHLVRRRGQEARLRCSPMKGHSHVYWYRQLPEEGLKFMVYLQKENIIDESGMPKERFSAEFPKEGPSILRIQQVVRGDSAAYFCASSPGGASYEQYFGPGTRLTVT.

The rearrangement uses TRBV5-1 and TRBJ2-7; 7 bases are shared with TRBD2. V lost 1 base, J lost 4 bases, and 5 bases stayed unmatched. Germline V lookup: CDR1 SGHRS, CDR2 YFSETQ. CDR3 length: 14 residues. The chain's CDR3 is CASSLSGVFYEQYF. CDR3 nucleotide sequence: TGCGCCAGCAGCTTGAGCGGGGTATTTTACGAGCAGTACTTC. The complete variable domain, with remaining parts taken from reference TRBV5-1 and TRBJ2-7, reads KAGVTQTPRYLIKTRGQQVTLSCSPISGHRSVSWYQQTPGQGLQFLFEYFSETQRNKGNFPGRFSGRQFSNSRSEMNVSTLELGDSALYLCASSLSGVFYEQYFGPGTRLTVT.

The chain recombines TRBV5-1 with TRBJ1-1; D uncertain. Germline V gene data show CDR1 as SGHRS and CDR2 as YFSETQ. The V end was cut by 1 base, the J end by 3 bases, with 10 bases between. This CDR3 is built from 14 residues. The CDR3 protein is CASSLFSEDTEAFF. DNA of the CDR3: TGCGCCAGCAGCTTGTTCTCGGAGGACACTGAAGCTTTCTTT. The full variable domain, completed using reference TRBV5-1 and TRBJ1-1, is KAGVTQTPRYLIKTRGQQVTLSCSPISGHRSVSWYQQTPGQGLQFLFEYFSETQRNKGNFPGRFSGRQFSNSRSEMNVSTLELGDSALYLCASSLFSEDTEAFFGQGTRLTVV.

In DNA, the CDR3 is TGTGCCAGTAGTCCTTCTCGACTAGCGGGGACTGAGACCCAGTACTTC. This encodes CASSPSRLAGTETQYF. The rearrangement joins TRBV19 to TRBJ2-5; TRBD2 matches at 11 bases. Unmatched junction bases numbered 10, after V lost 5 bases and J lost 5 bases. From germline, CDR1 is LNHDA and CDR2 SQIVND (reference sequence). The CDR3 spans 16 residues.

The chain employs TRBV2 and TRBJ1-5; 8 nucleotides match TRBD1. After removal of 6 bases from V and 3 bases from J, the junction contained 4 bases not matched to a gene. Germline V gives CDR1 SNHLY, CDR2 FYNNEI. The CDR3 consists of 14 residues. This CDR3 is CASSSGGDNQPQHF. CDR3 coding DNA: TGTGCCAGCAGCTCAGGGGGCGACAATCAGCCCCAGCATTTT. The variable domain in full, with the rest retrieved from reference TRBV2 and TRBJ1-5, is EPEVTQTPSHQVTQMGQEVILRCVPISNHLYFYWYRQILGQKVEFLVSFYNNEISEKSEIFDDQFSVERPDGSNFTLKIRSTKLEDSAMYFCASSSGGDNQPQHFGDGTRLSIL.

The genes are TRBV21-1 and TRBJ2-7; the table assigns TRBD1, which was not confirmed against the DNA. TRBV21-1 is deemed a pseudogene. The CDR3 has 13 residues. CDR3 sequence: CASSGGHSYEQYF. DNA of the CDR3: TGTGCCAGCAGCGGGGGACACTCCTACGAGCAGTACTTC.

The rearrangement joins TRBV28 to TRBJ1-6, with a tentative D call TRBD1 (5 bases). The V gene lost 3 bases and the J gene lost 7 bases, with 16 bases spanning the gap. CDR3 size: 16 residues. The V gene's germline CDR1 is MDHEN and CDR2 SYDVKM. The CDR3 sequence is CASSLLEGRLNSPLHF. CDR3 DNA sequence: TGTGCCAGCAGTTTGTTGGAGGGGCGACTGAATTCACCCCTCCACTTT.

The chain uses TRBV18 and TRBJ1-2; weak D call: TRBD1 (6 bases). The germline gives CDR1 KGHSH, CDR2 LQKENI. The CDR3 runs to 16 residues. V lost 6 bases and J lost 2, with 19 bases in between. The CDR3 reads CASSALRGRDNYGYTF. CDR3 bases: TGTGCCAGCTCGGCACTCAGGGGCAGGGACAACTATGGCTACACCTTC.

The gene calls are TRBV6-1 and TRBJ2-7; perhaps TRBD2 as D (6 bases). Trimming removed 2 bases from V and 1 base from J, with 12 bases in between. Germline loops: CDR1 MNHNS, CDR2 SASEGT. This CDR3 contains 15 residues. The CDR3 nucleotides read TGTGCCAGCAGTGAATGGGCAGGGAGGTCCTACGAGCAGTACTTC. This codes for CASSEWAGRSYEQYF.

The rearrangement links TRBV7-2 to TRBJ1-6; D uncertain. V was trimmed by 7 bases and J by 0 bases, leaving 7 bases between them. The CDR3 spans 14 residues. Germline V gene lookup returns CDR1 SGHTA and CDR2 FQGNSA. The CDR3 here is CASTPRSYNSPLHF. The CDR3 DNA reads TGTGCCAGCACCCCCCGCTCCTATAATTCACCCCTCCACTTT.

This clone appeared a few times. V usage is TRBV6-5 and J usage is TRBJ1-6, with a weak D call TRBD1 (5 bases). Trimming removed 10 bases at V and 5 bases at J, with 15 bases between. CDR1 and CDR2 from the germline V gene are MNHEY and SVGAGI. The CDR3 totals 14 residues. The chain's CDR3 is CATGRGEDNSPLHF. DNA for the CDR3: TGTGCCACAGGCCGAGGGGAGGATAATTCACCCCTCCACTTT.

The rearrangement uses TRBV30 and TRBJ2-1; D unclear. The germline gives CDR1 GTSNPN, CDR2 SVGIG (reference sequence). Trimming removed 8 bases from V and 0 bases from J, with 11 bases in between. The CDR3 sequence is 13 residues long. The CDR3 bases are TGTGCCGCCTCCTTGAGCTCCTACAATGAGCAGTTCTTC. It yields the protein CAASLSSYNEQFF.

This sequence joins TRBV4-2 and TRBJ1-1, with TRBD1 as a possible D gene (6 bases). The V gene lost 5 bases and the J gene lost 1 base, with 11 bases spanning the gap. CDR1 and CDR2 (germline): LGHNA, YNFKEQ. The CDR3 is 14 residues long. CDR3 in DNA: TGTGCCAGCAGCACCGGGACACAGAACACTGAAGCTTTCTTT. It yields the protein CASSTGTQNTEAFF.

This chain's CDR3 is CASSVASSGRAVYEQFF. The CDR3 bases are TGTGCCAGCAGCGTAGCTAGCAGCGGGAGGGCCGTCTATGAGCAGTTCTTC. The gene calls are TRBV9 and TRBJ2-1, with TRBD2 matching over 10 bases. CDR3 length: 17 residues. The V segment lost 0 bases and the J segment 8 bases; nucleotides outside the gene matches: 11. Looked up from germline, CDR1 is SGDLS and CDR2 is YYNGEE.

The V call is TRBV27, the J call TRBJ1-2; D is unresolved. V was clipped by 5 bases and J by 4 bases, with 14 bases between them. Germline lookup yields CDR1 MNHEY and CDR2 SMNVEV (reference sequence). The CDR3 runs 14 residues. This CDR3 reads CASSPYHSSYGYTF. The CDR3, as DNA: TGTGCCAGCAGTCCCTACCACTCTTCCTATGGCTACACCTTC.

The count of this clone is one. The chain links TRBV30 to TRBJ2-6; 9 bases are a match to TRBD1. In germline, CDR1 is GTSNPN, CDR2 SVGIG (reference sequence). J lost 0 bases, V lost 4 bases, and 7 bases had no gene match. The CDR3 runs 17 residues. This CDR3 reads CAWTQGAIFSGANVLTF. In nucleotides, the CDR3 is TGTGCCTGGACACAGGGGGCTATTTTCTCTGGGGCCAACGTCCTGACTTTC.

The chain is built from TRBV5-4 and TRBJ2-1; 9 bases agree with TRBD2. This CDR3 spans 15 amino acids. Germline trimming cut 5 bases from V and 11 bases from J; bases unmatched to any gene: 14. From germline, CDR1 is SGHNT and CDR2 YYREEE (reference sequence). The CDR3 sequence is CASSDPRGGAWKQFF. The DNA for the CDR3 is TGTGCCAGCAGTGACCCGCGCGGGGGGGCTTGGAAGCAGTTCTTC.

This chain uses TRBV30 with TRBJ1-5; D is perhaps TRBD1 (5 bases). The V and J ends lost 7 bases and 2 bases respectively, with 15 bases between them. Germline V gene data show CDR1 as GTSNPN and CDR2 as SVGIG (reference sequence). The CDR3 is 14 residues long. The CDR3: CALDDSGRNQPQHF. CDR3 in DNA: TGTGCCTTGGATGACAGCGGGCGCAATCAGCCCCAGCATTTT. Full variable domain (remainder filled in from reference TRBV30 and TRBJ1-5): SQTIHQWPATLVQPVGSPLSLECTVEGTSNPNLYWYRQAAGRGLQLLFYSVGIGQISSEVPQNLSASRPQDRQFILSSKKLLLSDSGFYLCALDDSGRNQPQHFGDGTRLSIL.

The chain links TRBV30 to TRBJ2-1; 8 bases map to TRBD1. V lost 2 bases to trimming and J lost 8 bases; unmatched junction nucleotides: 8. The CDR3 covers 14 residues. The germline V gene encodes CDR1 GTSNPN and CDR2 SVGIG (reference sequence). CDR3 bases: TGTGCCTGGAGTAGGCAGGGGGCGCATGATGAGCAGTTCTTC. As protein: CAWSRQGAHDEQFF.

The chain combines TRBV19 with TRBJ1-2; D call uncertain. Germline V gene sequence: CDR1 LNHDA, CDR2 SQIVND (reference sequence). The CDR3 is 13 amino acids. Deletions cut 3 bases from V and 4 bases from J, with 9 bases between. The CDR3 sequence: CASSIRRAYGYTF. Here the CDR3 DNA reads TGTGCCAGTAGTATTAGGAGAGCCTATGGCTACACCTTC.